These T cell receptor beta chains were read from a single sample in a study of cytomegalovirus exposure and HLA in healthy donors. Profiled with immunoSEQ multiplex PCR; TCRdb holds only in-frame clones, not every one. The profile shows 60,000 to 75,000 clones, 85% to 95% of them singletons. Sequencing used PBMCs. These receptors all come from a woman aged 18-30 years in good health and CMV-seropositive. The CDR3 runs from the conserved cysteine through the conserved F or W. The D gene is left open where the match is weak. Rows may omit the clone size; those that give it use once, few, many or a size class.

once	TRBD1	TRBV9	14	TRBJ1-1	CASSAGQGGTEAFF	TGTGCCAGCAGCGCCGGACAGGGTGGGACTGAAGCTTTCTTT
.	.	TRBV19	12	TRBJ1-2	CASSSRVYGYTF	TGTGCCAGTAGTTCCAGGGTATACGGCTACACCTTC
.	.	TRBV27	18	TRBJ1-1	CASRGGDNLCHRARKAFF	TGTGCCAGCAGGGGGGGGGACAACCTGTGCCATAGGGCCAGGAAAGCTTTCTTT
.	.	TRBV7-2	14	TRBJ2-1	CASSFRRGLNEQFF	TGTGCCAGCAGCTTCAGAAGGGGTTTGAATGAGCAGTTCTTC
.	.	TRBV4-2	15	TRBJ2-3	CASSQALVETDTQYF	TGTGCCAGCAGCCAAGCGTTGGTGGAGACAGATACGCAGTATTTT
.	.	TRBV5-6	13	TRBJ1-2	CASSLWQYHGYTF	TGTGCCAGCAGCTTGTGGCAGTACCATGGCTACACCTTC
.	.	TRBV28	18	TRBJ1-4	CASSSPGFTGGIREKLFF	TGTGCCAGCAGTTCACCCGGATTTACGGGGGGGATTAGAGAAAAACTGTTTTTT
.	TRBD1	TRBV5-6	16	TRBJ1-3	CASSLLGQADGNTIYF	TGTGCCAGCAGCTTGCTGGGACAGGCAGATGGAAACACCATATATTTT
.	.	TRBV6-6	14	TRBJ2-2	CASRILDSTGELFF	TGTGCCAGCAGAATACTGGACAGCACCGGGGAGCTGTTTTTT
.	.	TRBV19	14	TRBJ2-5	CASSSSSGVETQYF	TGTGCCAGTAGTTCCTCGTCAGGGGTGGAGACCCAGTACTTC
.	TRBD1	TRBV7-8	19	TRBJ1-2	CASSLSGQGAGGTVYGYTF	TGTGCCAGCAGCTTGAGCGGACAGGGGGCCGGCGGCACAGTCTATGGCTACACCTTC
.	TRBD1	TRBV28	17	TRBJ1-5	CASSSYIVDRGHQPQHF	TGTGCCAGCAGTTCCTATATCGTGGACAGGGGGCATCAGCCCCAGCATTTT
.	TRBD1	TRBV27	14	TRBJ2-4	CASQGGPGGNIQYF	TGTGCCAGTCAAGGGGGCCCTGGGGGAAACATTCAGTACTTC
.	.	TRBV19	18	TRBJ1-1	CASSGLSLSPPMNTEAFF	TGTGCCAGTAGTGGCCTCTCGCTCTCCCCCCCGATGAACACTGAAGCTTTCTTT
.	.	TRBV7-9	15	TRBJ1-1	CASSLDLQLNTEAFF	TGTGCCAGCAGCTTAGATTTACAGTTAAACACTGAAGCTTTCTTT
.	.	TRBV23-1	15	TRBJ2-7	CASRSRWRGLLEQYF	TGCGCCAGCCGTTCTCGGTGGCGCGGGCTACTAGAGCAGTACTTC
.	TRBD1	TRBV5-5	17	TRBJ2-7	CASSAGTGGSLPYEQYF	TGTGCCAGCAGCGCCGGGACAGGGGGCTCTCTCCCCTACGAGCAGTACTTC
.	.	TRBV27	15	TRBJ2-1	CASSLLPERYNEQFF	TGTGCCAGCAGTTTGCTTCCAGAAAGATACAATGAGCAGTTCTTC
.	.	TRBV21-1	19	TRBJ2-7	CASSKALWTGRGESYEQYF	TGTGCCAGCAGCAAAGCGCTTTGGACGGGACGGGGGGAATCCTACGAGCAGTACTTC
.	.	TRBV7-9	16	TRBJ2-2	CASSLLAGEPTGELFF	TGTGCCAGCAGCTTATTGGCTGGAGAGCCCACCGGGGAGCTGTTTTTT
.	TRBD1	TRBV6-6	14	TRBJ2-1	CASSDRVSYNEQFF	TGTGCCAGCAGTGACAGGGTCTCCTACAATGAGCAGTTCTTC
once	.	TRBV9	12	TRBJ1-1	CASSVGGTEAFF	TGTGCCAGCAGCGTAGGAGGAACTGAAGCTTTCTTT
.	.	TRBV6-5	13	TRBJ1-3	CASRVRSGNTIYF	TGTGCCAGCCGGGTCCGATCTGGAAACACCATATATTTT
.	.	TRBV28	14	TRBJ1-1	CASSFSRGSTEAFF	TGTGCCAGCAGTTTTTCCCGGGGAAGCACTGAAGCTTTCTTT
.	TRBD1	TRBV5-6	15	TRBJ2-7	CASSFYPGGSYEQYF	TGTGCCAGCAGCTTTTATCCAGGGGGTTCCTACGAGCAGTACTTC
.	.	TRBV9	15	TRBJ2-5	CASSVGGGNQETQYF	TGTGCCAGCAGCGTAGGGGGCGGGAACCAAGAGACCCAGTACTTC